The clone carrying this TCR beta chain was recorded a few times. Its target is not known. This specimen belongs to a study of T and B cells in COVID-19 patients. For the study at large: Most recovered patients had mild to moderate COVID-19 treated as outpatients. General study results and limits: In COVID-19 patients, T cell receptor beta variable and joining gene use was reportedly strongly skewed. CD4+, regulatory T cell, CD8+ and sorted SARS-CoV-2-responsive or tetramer+ T cells were not yet sequenced.

BIOMED2 TRB-A/B primer pools were used in multiplex TRB PCR. TCRdb re-derived calls from the multiplex PCR reads in MiXCR, one entry per CDR3 protein. The profile shows about 5,800 distinct CDR3 sequences, 25% to 30% of them singletons. Each TRB amplification used roughly 250-550 ng of genomic DNA from blood. The CDR3 sequence is 15 residues long. Per germline, CDR1 GTSNPN and CDR2 SVGIG (reference sequence). Between the trimmed V and J ends, which lost 0 bases and 9 bases, there was a span of 15 bases. The source is a human donor with active COVID-19. V usage is TRBV30 and J usage is TRBJ1-6, with D possibly TRBD1 on 5 matching bases. Material for sequencing was blood. The CDR3 bases are TGTGCCTGGAGTGTTGGGGACCCGGTCGTTTCACCCCTCCACTTT. It translates to CAWSVGDPVVSPLHF.